These 7 T cell receptor beta chains were all obtained from the same sample, sequenced in a study of shared clonotypes between healthy human individuals. Sequenced by immunoSEQ multiplex PCR; TCRdb stores in-frame clones only, minus some. The sample has approximately 2.5 million clones, roughly 93% seen once; the top ten hold 0.36%. Sequencing used naive CD4+ T cells from PBMCs. As for subset: CD45RA+ positively selected. Source of these receptors: a man aged 18 to 29 in good health. Some clones in this sample may be carry-over from other donors' samples.

The chain links TRBV9 to TRBJ1-2; D ambiguous. Trimming stripped 3 bases from V and 8 bases from J, with 11 bases between. The CDR3 contains 12 residues. Per germline, CDR1 SGDLS and CDR2 YYNGEE. The CDR3 DNA sequence: TGTGCCAGCAGCGGACGGTTGGGGGGCTACACCTTC. Its translation is CASSGRLGGYTF. The full variable domain, its missing parts supplied by reference TRBV9 and TRBJ1-2, is DSGVTQTPKHLITATGQRVTLRCSPRSGDLSVYWYQQSLDQGLQFLIQYYNGEERAKGNILERFSAQQFPDLHSELNLSSLELGDSALYFCASSGRLGGYTFGSGTRLTVV.

This clone was detected once. This chain joins TRBV5-1 and TRBJ2-1; D might be TRBD2 (6 bases). Germline V gene data show CDR1 as SGHRS and CDR2 as YFSETQ. This CDR3 spans 14 amino acids. Trimming left V 4 bases short and J 3 bases short, with 11 bases between. This chain's CDR3 is CASSQTGLYNEQFF. The CDR3 DNA sequence: TGCGCCAGCAGCCAGACGGGACTCTACAATGAGCAGTTCTTC. Based on the CDR3 plus reference TRBV5-1 and TRBJ2-1, the full variable domain is KAGVTQTPRYLIKTRGQQVTLSCSPISGHRSVSWYQQTPGQGLQFLFEYFSETQRNKGNFPGRFSGRQFSNSRSEMNVSTLELGDSALYLCASSQTGLYNEQFFGPGTRLTVL.

This rearrangement joins TRBV10-3 to TRBJ2-1, with D perhaps matching TRBD2 (6 bases). The V and J ends lost 0 bases and 6 bases respectively, with 12 bases between them. The CDR3 runs to 15 residues. The germline gives CDR1 ENHRY, CDR2 SYGVKD. CDR3 DNA sequence: TGTGCCATCAGTGAGTCGATAGGGAGGTCCAATGAGCAGTTCTTC. This sequence encodes CAISESIGRSNEQFF.

V is TRBV9 and J is TRBJ1-1, with D unresolved. The V gene's germline CDR1 is SGDLS and CDR2 YYNGEE. The CDR3 has 14 amino acids. V dropped 4 bases and J dropped 2 bases, with 12 bases sitting between them. The CDR3 sequence: CASSRVAGNTEAFF. CDR3 coding DNA: TGTGCCAGCAGCCGGGTTGCAGGAAACACTGAAGCTTTCTTT.

The chain joins TRBV6-6 to TRBJ1-4; a weak D match, TRBD1 (6 bases). The CDR3 length is 14 residues. The V and J ends lost 0 bases and 7 bases respectively, with 9 bases between them. The germline V gene encodes CDR1 MNHNY and CDR2 SVGAGI (reference sequence). The CDR3 loop reads CASSYSGGAEKLFF. In nucleotides, the CDR3 is TGTGCCAGCAGTTACTCCGGGGGGGCTGAAAAACTGTTTTTT.

This chain joins TRBV28 and TRBJ1-5; D is ambiguous. Germline V gives CDR1 MDHEN, CDR2 SYDVKM. V lost 8 bases, J lost 1 base, and 15 bases lay in between. The CDR3 extends over 15 amino acids. The CDR3 coding sequence is TGTGCCAGCGAGGAGGCAGGAGGGAGCAATCAGCCCCAGCATTTT. Its translation is CASEEAGGSNQPQHF.

The chain has TRBV7-9 and TRBJ1-4; D uncertain. V was cut by 5 bases and J by 0 bases, with 7 bases left in between. This CDR3 spans 14 amino acids. Per germline, CDR1 SEHNR and CDR2 FQNEAQ (reference sequence). CDR3 region: CASSKGATNEKLFF. The DNA of the CDR3 is TGTGCCAGCAGCAAAGGTGCAACTAATGAAAAACTGTTTTTT.